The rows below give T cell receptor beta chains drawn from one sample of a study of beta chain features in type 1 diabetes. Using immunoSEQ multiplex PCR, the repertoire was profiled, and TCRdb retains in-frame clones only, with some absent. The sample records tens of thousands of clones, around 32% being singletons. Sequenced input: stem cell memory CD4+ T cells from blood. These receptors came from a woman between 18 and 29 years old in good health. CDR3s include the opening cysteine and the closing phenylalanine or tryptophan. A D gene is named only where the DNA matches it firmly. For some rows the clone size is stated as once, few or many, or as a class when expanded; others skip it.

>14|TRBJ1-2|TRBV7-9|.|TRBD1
TGTGCCAGCAGCTCCGACAGGGGGTCTTATGGCTACACCTTC
CASSSDRGSYGYTF
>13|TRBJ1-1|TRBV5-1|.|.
TGCGCCAGCAGCGCCGACAGCAGGGCTGAAGCTTTCTTT
CASSADSRAEAFF
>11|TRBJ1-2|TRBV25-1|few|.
TGTGCCAGCAGGAGGGGGTATGGCTACACCTTC
CASRRGYGYTF
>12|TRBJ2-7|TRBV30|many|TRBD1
TGTGCCCGTGGGGACAGCACCTACGAGCAGTACTTC
CARGDSTYEQYF
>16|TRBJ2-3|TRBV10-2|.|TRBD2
TGCGCCAGCAGTCCCCGTACGGGGGGATTGCAAGATACGCAGTATTTT
CASSPRTGGLQDTQYF
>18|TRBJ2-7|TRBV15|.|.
TGTGCCACCAGCCGAGGCTATGAGGACAGTGCCTACCCGTACGAGCAGTACTTC
CATSRGYEDSAYPYEQYF
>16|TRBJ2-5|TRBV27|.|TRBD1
TGTGCCAGCAGTATACCTTGGGACAGGGTCCAAGAGACCCAGTACTTC
CASSIPWDRVQETQYF
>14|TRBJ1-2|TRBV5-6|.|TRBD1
TGTGCCAGCATCTGGACAGGGGAACCTGCTGGCTACACCTTC
CASIWTGEPAGYTF
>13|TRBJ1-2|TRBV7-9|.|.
TGTGCCAGCAGCTTAGAGGGAGACTATGGCTACACCTTC
CASSLEGDYGYTF
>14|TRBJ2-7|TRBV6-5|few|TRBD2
TGTGCCAGCAGTTTTATAGCGGGAGGCTACGAGCAGTACTTC
CASSFIAGGYEQYF
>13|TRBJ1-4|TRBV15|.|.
TGTGCCACCAGGGAGGAGACTAATGAAAAACTGTTTTTT
CATREETNEKLFF
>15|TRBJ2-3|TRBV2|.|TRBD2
TGTGCCAGCAACCAGCTAGCGGGTAGCACAGATACGCAGTATTTT
CASNQLAGSTDTQYF
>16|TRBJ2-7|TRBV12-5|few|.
TGTGCTAGTGGTTTGGTACTCGGACAGCGGGACTACGAGCAGTACTTC
CASGLVLGQRDYEQYF
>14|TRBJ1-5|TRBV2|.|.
TGTGCCAGCAGTGACCGGGCTTCTTCAGGGCTCCAGCATTTT
CASSDRASSGLQHF
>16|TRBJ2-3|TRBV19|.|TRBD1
TGTGCCAGTAGTACGGACAGGGGAACGGGGACAGATACGCAGTATTTT
CASSTDRGTGTDTQYF
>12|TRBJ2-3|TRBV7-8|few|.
TGTGCCAGCAGCCAAAGCGGAGATACGCAGTATTTT
CASSQSGDTQYF